Below are 20 T cell receptor beta chains sequenced from a single sample in a study of PD-L1 blockade in urothelial cancer. The assay was immunoSEQ multiplex PCR, and TCRdb's table has in-frame clones only and misses some. The table lists 50,000 or so clones, approximately 84% of them singletons. This sample comprised PBMCs, obtained around atezolizumab (anti-PD-L1) treatment. Receptors originate from a middle-aged man with urothelial cancer.

The V gene is TRBV29-1, the J gene TRBJ2-3; D gene uncertain. CDR3 size: 15 residues. Germline-derived CDR1 and CDR2 are SQVTM and ANQGSEA. V was cut by 4 bases and J by 1 base, with 15 bases left in between. DNA of the CDR3: TGCAGCGTTGTAACCCCGCTGCGTGGCACAGATACGCAGTATTTT. The encoded protein is CSVVTPLRGTDTQYF.

The chain carries TRBV6-6 and TRBJ1-1; D gene unclear. The length of the CDR3 is 12 residues. The V and J ends lost 10 bases and 5 bases respectively, with 14 bases between them. Germline V gives CDR1 MNHNY, CDR2 SVGAGI (reference sequence). The CDR3 loop reads CAISGGLTEAFF. The CDR3 DNA sequence: TGTGCCATCTCTGGCGGTTTAACTGAAGCTTTCTTT.

This clone was counted a few times. The chain employs TRBV10-1 and TRBJ2-7; D might be TRBD1 (5 bases). Germline CDR1 is WNHNN and CDR2 is SYGVQD (reference sequence). This CDR3 spans 14 amino acids. Trimming cost V 8 bases and J 2 bases, with 16 bases left between them. The CDR3 DNA reads as TGCGCCAGCTTTGACAGCTTCAAAACCTACGAGCAGTACTTC. Residues: CASFDSFKTYEQYF.

The rearrangement joins TRBV19 to TRBJ2-1; TRBD2 matches at 13 bases. With V trimmed by 5 bases and J by 10 bases, 5 bases remained unmatched. Germline assignment: CDR1 LNHDA and CDR2 SQIVND (reference sequence). The CDR3 has 14 amino acids. CDR3: CASSGLAGASEQFF. For the CDR3, the DNA is TGTGCCAGTAGTGGACTAGCGGGAGCAAGCGAGCAGTTCTTC.

This rearrangement joins TRBV2 to TRBJ2-3, with a weak D call TRBD2 (5 bases). V was pared by 1 base and J by 0 bases, with 11 bases between. There are 16 residues in the CDR3. The germline CDR1 and CDR2 sequences are SNHLY and FYNNEI. CDR3 in DNA: TGTGCCAGCAGTGAAGGGGCTAGCCTTAGCACAGATACGCAGTATTTT. As protein: CASSEGASLSTDTQYF.

This chain uses TRBV29-1 with TRBJ2-2; TRBD2 matches at 8 bases. This CDR3 spans 19 amino acids. Per germline, CDR1 SQVTM and CDR2 ANQGSEA. The V and J ends lost 0 bases and 0 bases, in that order; junction bases with no gene match: 12. Written as DNA, the CDR3 is TGCAGCGTTGAAGATGGATTGGCTAGCGGGTATGCGAACACCGGGGAGCTGTTTTTT. It yields the protein CSVEDGLASGYANTGELFF.

The genes are TRBV5-1 and TRBJ2-1; D not resolved. The CDR3 is 15 amino acids. Trimming shortened V by 0 bases and J by 7 bases, and 14 bases separated the two germline ends. Looked up from germline, CDR1 is SGHRS and CDR2 is YFSETQ. CDR3 residues: CASSLAAYKSNEQFF. CDR3 DNA sequence: TGCGCCAGCAGCTTGGCTGCCTATAAGTCGAATGAGCAGTTCTTC.

The V call is TRBV28, the J call TRBJ2-7; 9 nucleotides line up with TRBD2. The length of the CDR3 is 13 residues. Germline CDR1 MDHEN, CDR2 SYDVKM. After removal of 6 bases from V and 6 bases from J, the junction contained 6 bases not matched to a gene. CDR3 coding DNA: TGTGCCAGCAGCCAGGGACTAGCTCCCGAGCAGTACTTC. Amino acids: CASSQGLAPEQYF.

The chain employs TRBV28 and TRBJ2-7; 9 bases line up with TRBD1. V dropped 5 bases and J dropped 5; count of bases not matched to a gene: 10. The CDR3 has 15 residues. The germline V gene encodes CDR1 MDHEN and CDR2 SYDVKM. CDR3 loop: CASSPNYRGRHEQYF. The DNA for the CDR3 is TGTGCCAGCAGTCCTAATTACAGGGGGCGCCACGAGCAGTACTTC.

The J gene is TRBJ2-1, the V gene TRBV18, with TRBD2 matching over 8 bases. Germline trimming cut 2 bases from V and 4 bases from J; bases unmatched to any gene: 4. Germline assignment: CDR1 KGHSH and CDR2 LQKENI. The CDR3 consists of 15 residues. This CDR3 is CASSPGTSFYNEQFF. DNA of the CDR3: TGTGCCAGCTCACCAGGGACTAGTTTTTACAATGAGCAGTTCTTC.

The V gene is TRBV30, the J gene TRBJ2-6; 8 bases map to TRBD2. CDR1 and CDR2 from the germline V gene are GTSNPN and SVGIG (reference sequence). The CDR3 is 16 amino acids. This chain's CDR3 is CAGDGGGRFGANVLTF. The CDR3 nucleotides read TGTGCTGGGGACGGCGGGGGGCGTTTTGGGGCCAACGTCCTGACTTTC.

The chain uses TRBV19 and TRBJ1-1; 7 bases match TRBD1. V was clipped by 7 bases and J by 3 bases; unmatched bases: 11. CDR1 is LNHDA and CDR2 is SQIVND in the germline V gene (reference sequence). The CDR3 totals 15 residues. The CDR3 sequence: CASTKDRSGHTEAFF. Written as DNA, the CDR3 is TGTGCCAGTACCAAGGACAGGTCGGGGCACACTGAAGCTTTCTTT.

V usage is TRBV15 and J usage is TRBJ2-5, with 8 positions matching TRBD1. The J call could be wrong; TRBJ2-7 is a better fit for the DNA end. CDR3 length: 15 amino acids. CDR1 is LNHNV and CDR2 is YYDKDF in the germline V gene (reference sequence). The CDR3 is CATSRDRTGRGEQYF. Here the CDR3 DNA reads TGTGCCACCAGCAGAGATCGGACAGGGCGGGGCGAGCAGTACTTC.

The rearrangement uses TRBV5-1 and TRBJ2-7, with 11 bases fitting TRBD2. CDR1 is SGHRS and CDR2 is YFSETQ in the germline V gene. V dropped 2 bases and J dropped 4; count of bases not matched to a gene: 2. This CDR3 has 14 amino acids. CDR3 sequence reads: CASSFGLAGYEQYF. The CDR3 DNA reads TGCGCCAGCAGCTTTGGACTAGCGGGTTACGAGCAGTACTTC.

V and J are TRBV28 and TRBJ2-7, with 8 bases matching TRBD2. The CDR3 has 13 amino acids. V shed 8 bases and J 2 bases; nucleotides not matched to a gene: 5. CDR1 is MDHEN, CDR2 SYDVKM, per germline. CDR3 region: CASDPGGTYEQYF. DNA for the CDR3: TGTGCCAGCGACCCGGGAGGGACCTACGAGCAGTACTTC.

V gene TRBV6-1 combines with J gene TRBJ1-3; D remains ambiguous. The V end was cut by 6 bases, the J end by 4 bases, with 4 bases between. The CDR3 runs 11 residues. Germline V gene data show CDR1 as MNHNS and CDR2 as SASEGT. The CDR3 loop is CASREGNTIYF. CDR3 in DNA: TGTGCCAGCAGAGAGGGAAACACCATATATTTT.

The V call is TRBV9, the J call TRBJ2-3; no clear D gene. Between the trimmed V and J ends, which lost 4 bases and 0 bases, there was a span of 12 bases. This CDR3 region has 15 residues. The germline CDR1 and CDR2 sequences are SGDLS and YYNGEE. In nucleotides, the CDR3 is TGTGCCAGCAGCCACGACAAATCTAGCACAGATACGCAGTATTTT. Amino acid sequence: CASSHDKSSTDTQYF.

V is TRBV4-1 and J is TRBJ2-1; 9 bases are shared with TRBD2. Germline values: CDR1 MGHRA, CDR2 YSYEKL. This CDR3 is built from 20 residues. The junction had 18 bases not matched to a gene; V was cut back by 4 bases and J by 2 bases. CDR3 nucleotide sequence: TGCGCCAGCAGCCCCAAGGTCCTAGCGGGACTGTTAAAGACCTACAATGAGCAGTTCTTC. Translating gives CASSPKVLAGLLKTYNEQFF.

The gene calls are TRBV15 and TRBJ1-1; 9 nucleotides match TRBD1. The junction had 3 bases not matched to a gene; V was cut back by 0 bases and J by 1 base. The length of the CDR3 is 16 residues. Per the germline V gene, CDR1 is LNHNV and CDR2 is YYDKDF (reference sequence). CDR3 loop: CATSRDRTGANTEAFF. In DNA form, the CDR3 reads TGTGCCACCAGCAGAGATAGGACAGGGGCGAACACTGAAGCTTTCTTT.

This chain connects TRBV6-5 to TRBJ2-3; TRBD1 matches at 7 bases. Germline V gives CDR1 MNHEY, CDR2 SVGAGI. The J segment lost 2 bases and the V segment lost 4 bases, leaving 9 bases of the junction unmatched. The CDR3 totals 16 residues. The CDR3 is CASSSLRQGPTDTQYF. The CDR3, as DNA: TGTGCCAGCAGTTCCTTGAGACAGGGTCCCACAGATACGCAGTATTTT.